The 2 T cell receptor beta chains below all came from one sample that was sequenced in a study of CD8+CD57+ T cells in acquired aplastic anemia. Genomic DNA, the template, was used for profiling of the TCR beta VDJ and CDR3. TCRdb recomputed calls from the reads with MiXCR, one row per CDR3 protein. This sample has some 200,000 distinct CDR3 sequences, with around 32% found just once. What was sequenced was sorted CD4+, CD8+, or CD8+CD57+ T cells (not recorded which) from PBMCs. Receptors originate from a human donor in good health, serving as a control.

Of note for this clonotype: This may be a read error: a much more frequent sequence differs by one nucleotide. The V call is TRBV11-1, the J call TRBJ2-3, with D perhaps given as TRBD1 or TRBD2 (5 bases each). The CDR3 spans 16 residues. The germline V gene has CDR1 SGHAT and CDR2 FQDESV (reference sequence). For the CDR3, the DNA is TGTGCCAGTACTGGGCGGGCCGCCGACCCCACAGGTACGCAGTATTTT. It specifies CASTGRAADPTGTQYF. The full variable domain, its missing parts supplied by reference TRBV11-1 and TRBJ2-3, is EAEVAQSPRYKITEKSQAVAFWCDPISGHATLYWYRQILGQGPELLVQFQDESVVDDSQLPKDRFSAERLKGVDSTLKIQPAELGDSAMYLCASTGRAADPTGTQYFGPGTRLTVL.

The J gene is TRBJ2-2, the V gene TRBV20-1, with a weak D call TRBD2 (6 bases). V was pared by 3 bases and J by 5 bases, with 10 bases between. Germline V gives CDR1 DFQATT, CDR2 SNEGSKA (reference sequence). The CDR3 totals 13 residues. In nucleotides, the CDR3 is TGCAGTGCTAGGGACTACATAACCGGGGAGCTGTTTTTT. Its translation: CSARDYITGELFF.